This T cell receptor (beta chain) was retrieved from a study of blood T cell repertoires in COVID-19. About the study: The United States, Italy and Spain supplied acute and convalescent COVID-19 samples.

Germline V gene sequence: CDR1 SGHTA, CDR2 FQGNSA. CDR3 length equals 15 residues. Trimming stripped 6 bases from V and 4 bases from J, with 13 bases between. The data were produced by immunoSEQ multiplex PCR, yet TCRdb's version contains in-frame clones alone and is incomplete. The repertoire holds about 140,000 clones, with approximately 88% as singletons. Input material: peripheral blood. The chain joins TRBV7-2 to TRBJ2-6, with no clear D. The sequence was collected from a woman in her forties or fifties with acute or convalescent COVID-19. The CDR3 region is CASRAPGAGANVLTF. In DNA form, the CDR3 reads TGTGCCAGCAGAGCCCCGGGTGCCGGGGCCAACGTCCTGACTTTC.